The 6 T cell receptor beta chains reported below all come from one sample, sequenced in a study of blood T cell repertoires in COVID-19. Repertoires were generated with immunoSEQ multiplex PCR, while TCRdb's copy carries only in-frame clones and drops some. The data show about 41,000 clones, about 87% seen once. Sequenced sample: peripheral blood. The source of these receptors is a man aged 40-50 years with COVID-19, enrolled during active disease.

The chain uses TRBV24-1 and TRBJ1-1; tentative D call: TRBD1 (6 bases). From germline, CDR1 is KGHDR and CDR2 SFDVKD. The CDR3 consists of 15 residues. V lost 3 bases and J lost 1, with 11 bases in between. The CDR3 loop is CATSDPTTGNTEAFF. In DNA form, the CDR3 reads TGTGCCACCAGTGATCCTACGACAGGGAACACTGAAGCTTTCTTT.

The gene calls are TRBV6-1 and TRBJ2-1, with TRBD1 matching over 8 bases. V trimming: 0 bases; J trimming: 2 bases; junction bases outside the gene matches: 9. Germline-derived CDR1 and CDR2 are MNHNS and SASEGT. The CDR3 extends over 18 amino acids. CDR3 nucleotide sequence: TGTGCCAGCAGTGAAGCGCAGTTTGGACAGGGTACCTACAATGAGCAGTTCTTC. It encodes CASSEAQFGQGTYNEQFF.

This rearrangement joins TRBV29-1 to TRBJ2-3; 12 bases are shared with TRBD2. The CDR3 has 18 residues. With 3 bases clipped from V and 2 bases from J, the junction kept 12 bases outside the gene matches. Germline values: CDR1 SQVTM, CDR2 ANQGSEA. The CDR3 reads CSVEYPSGRAAYTDTQYF. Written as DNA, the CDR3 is TGCAGCGTTGAGTATCCTAGCGGGAGGGCCGCCTACACAGATACGCAGTATTTT.

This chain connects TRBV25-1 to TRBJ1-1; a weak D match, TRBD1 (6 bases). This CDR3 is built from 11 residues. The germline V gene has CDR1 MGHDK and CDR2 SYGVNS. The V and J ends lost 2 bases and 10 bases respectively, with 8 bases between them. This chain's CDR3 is CASSEGGAAFF. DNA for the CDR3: TGTGCCAGCAGTGAAGGGGGGGCAGCTTTCTTT.

The CDR3 loop reads CASSPQILDRDGVKLFF. CDR3 DNA: TGTGCCAGCAGCCCACAGATCCTGGACAGGGATGGGGTAAAACTGTTTTTT. This sequence joins TRBV7-9 and TRBJ1-4, with 8 bases aligning to TRBD1. Germline-derived CDR1 and CDR2 are SEHNR and FQNEAQ (reference sequence). V lost 5 bases and J lost 10; bases outside the gene matches: 18. This CDR3 is built from 17 residues.

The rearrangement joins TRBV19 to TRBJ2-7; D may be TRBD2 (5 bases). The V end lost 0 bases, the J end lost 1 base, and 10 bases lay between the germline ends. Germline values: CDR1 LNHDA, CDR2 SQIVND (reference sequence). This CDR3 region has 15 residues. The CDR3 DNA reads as TGTGCCAGTAGTATAGATCTTAGAGGGTCCTACGAGCAGTACTTC. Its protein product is CASSIDLRGSYEQYF.